These T cell receptor beta chains were read from a single sample in a study of blood T cell repertoires in COVID-19. The table came from immunoSEQ multiplex PCR; TCRdb's copy has only in-frame clones and leaves some out. In the table there are roughly 290,000 clones, approximately 83% of which are singletons. The material sequenced was PBMCs or T cells enriched from blood (not recorded which). These receptors originate from a young man who had recovered from COVID-19. CDR3s include the opening cysteine and the closing phenylalanine or tryptophan. The D gene is left open where the match is weak. A row's size may be missing; if present it is once, few, many or a size class.

v_gene: TRBV19; abundance: -; d_gene: -; j_gene: TRBJ1-5; CDR3aa: CASSPGHSRGQPQHF; CDR3nt: TGTGCCAGTAGTCCGGGACACTCCCGCGGTCAGCCCCAGCATTTT
v_gene: TRBV5-1; abundance: -; d_gene: TRBD1; j_gene: TRBJ2-3; CDR3aa: CASSLGGTGTDTQYF; CDR3nt: TGCGCCAGCAGCTTGGGGGGGACAGGGACAGATACGCAGTATTTT
v_gene: TRBV11-3; abundance: few; d_gene: -; j_gene: TRBJ1-3; CDR3aa: CASSGRGDTIYF; CDR3nt: TGTGCCAGCAGCGGCAGGGGTGACACCATATATTTT
v_gene: TRBV5-1; abundance: -; d_gene: -; j_gene: TRBJ1-3; CDR3aa: CASSLSRRSSGNTIYF; CDR3nt: TGCGCCAGCAGCTTGAGTCGACGGAGCTCTGGAAACACCATATATTTT
v_gene: TRBV30; abundance: -; d_gene: TRBD2; j_gene: TRBJ2-1; CDR3aa: CAWSNLAGGPNEQFF; CDR3nt: TGTGCCTGGAGTAATTTAGCGGGGGGGCCCAATGAGCAGTTCTTC
v_gene: TRBV5-1; abundance: -; d_gene: -; j_gene: TRBJ2-7; CDR3aa: CASSSRTDSQDEQYF; CDR3nt: TGCGCCAGCAGCTCCAGGACGGACAGTCAGGACGAGCAGTACTTC
v_gene: TRBV10-1; abundance: -; d_gene: -; j_gene: TRBJ1-1; CDR3aa: CATINLRETRRNTEAFF; CDR3nt: TGCGCCACCATAAATCTCAGGGAAACCAGGAGGAACACTGAAGCTTTCTTT
v_gene: TRBV2; abundance: -; d_gene: TRBD1; j_gene: TRBJ1-5; CDR3aa: CASKDRVRNQPQHF; CDR3nt: TGTGCCAGCAAGGACAGGGTTCGCAATCAGCCCCAGCATTTT
v_gene: TRBV6-5; abundance: -; d_gene: TRBD1; j_gene: TRBJ1-5; CDR3aa: CASSSRDRVNQPQHF; CDR3nt: TGTGCCAGCAGTTCCAGGGACAGAGTCAATCAGCCCCAGCATTTT
v_gene: TRBV15; abundance: -; d_gene: TRBD1; j_gene: TRBJ1-4; CDR3aa: CATSRTGGLLGEKLFF; CDR3nt: TGTGCCACCAGTCGGACAGGGGGATTGCTGGGTGAAAAACTGTTTTTT
v_gene: TRBV13; abundance: -; d_gene: -; j_gene: TRBJ2-7; CDR3aa: CASSLGDSSYEQYF; CDR3nt: TGTGCCAGCAGCTTAGGTGACAGTTCCTACGAGCAGTACTTC
v_gene: TRBV5-1; abundance: -; d_gene: -; j_gene: TRBJ2-3; CDR3aa: CASRSGVADTQYF; CDR3nt: TGCGCCAGCAGGAGTGGAGTAGCTGATACGCAGTATTTT
v_gene: TRBV6-2/TRBV6-3; abundance: -; d_gene: -; j_gene: TRBJ1-1; CDR3aa: CASSYSSIQGRAEAFF; CDR3nt: TGTGCCAGCAGTTACTCGAGTATCCAGGGAAGGGCTGAAGCTTTCTTT
v_gene: TRBV7-9; abundance: -; d_gene: -; j_gene: TRBJ2-2; CDR3aa: CASSFVGGSGELFF; CDR3nt: TGTGCCAGCAGCTTTGTTGGGGGGTCTGGGGAGCTGTTTTTT
v_gene: TRBV6-7; abundance: -; d_gene: -; j_gene: TRBJ2-6; CDR3aa: CASSNRSGANVLTF; CDR3nt: TGTGCCAGCAGTAACAGGTCCGGGGCCAACGTCCTGACTTTC
v_gene: TRBV9; abundance: -; d_gene: -; j_gene: TRBJ2-3; CDR3aa: CASSGGGGATDTQYF; CDR3nt: TGTGCCAGCAGCGGAGGGGGGGGAGCAACAGATACGCAGTATTTT
v_gene: TRBV14; abundance: -; d_gene: TRBD1; j_gene: TRBJ1-4; CDR3aa: CASSRRQGGNEKLFF; CDR3nt: TGTGCCAGCAGCCGCCGGCAGGGGGGTAATGAAAAACTGTTTTTT
v_gene: TRBV6-5; abundance: once; d_gene: -; j_gene: TRBJ1-2; CDR3aa: CASSLSVEDYGYTF; CDR3nt: TGTGCCAGCAGTTTAAGCGTGGAGGACTATGGCTACACCTTC
v_gene: TRBV5-5; abundance: -; d_gene: -; j_gene: TRBJ1-1; CDR3aa: CASSLARRRNTEAFF; CDR3nt: TGTGCCAGCAGCTTGGCACGTCGCAGGAACACTGAAGCTTTCTTT
v_gene: TRBV11-2; abundance: -; d_gene: -; j_gene: TRBJ1-2; CDR3aa: CASSLEPGATYGYTF; CDR3nt: TGTGCCAGCAGCTTAGAGCCAGGGGCGACTTATGGCTACACCTTC
v_gene: TRBV3-1/TRBV3-2; abundance: -; d_gene: TRBD1; j_gene: TRBJ1-1; CDR3aa: CASSLSQGRTEAFF; CDR3nt: TGTGCCAGCAGCCTATCACAGGGGCGCACTGAAGCTTTCTTT
v_gene: TRBV11-2; abundance: -; d_gene: TRBD2; j_gene: TRBJ2-1; CDR3aa: CASSLVKAGGQFF; CDR3nt: TGTGCCAGCAGCTTAGTTAAAGCGGGGGGTCAGTTCTTC
v_gene: TRBV6-5; abundance: -; d_gene: TRBD2; j_gene: TRBJ2-3; CDR3aa: CASRRTSGVTDTQYF; CDR3nt: TGTGCCAGCAGGAGGACTAGCGGGGTCACAGATACGCAGTATTTT
v_gene: TRBV5-1; abundance: -; d_gene: -; j_gene: TRBJ1-1; CDR3aa: CASRRAGETEAFF; CDR3nt: TGCGCCAGCCGTCGGGCAGGGGAGACTGAAGCTTTCTTT
v_gene: TRBV4-1; abundance: few; d_gene: -; j_gene: TRBJ1-3; CDR3aa: CASSQDSNSGNTIYF; CDR3nt: TGCGCCAGCAGCCAAGATAGCAACTCTGGAAACACCATATATTTT
v_gene: TRBV7-3; abundance: -; d_gene: TRBD1; j_gene: TRBJ1-6; CDR3aa: CASSPMGQGTNSPLHF; CDR3nt: TGTGCCAGCAGCCCCATGGGACAGGGGACTAATTCACCCCTCCACTTT